Listed below are T cell receptor beta chains from one sample, sequenced in a study of cytomegalovirus exposure and HLA in healthy donors. Clones were sequenced by immunoSEQ multiplex PCR, and TCRdb holds only the in-frame ones, with some missing. The table lists over 95,000 clones, about 80% of them singletons. Material for sequencing was PBMCs. The receptors come from a human donor in good health. Each CDR3 is given with its conserved first and last residue. The D gene is left open where the match is weak. Clone size is not always given. Where it is, it says once, few, many or a class for expanded clones.

TRBV7-2	NA	TRBD2	TRBJ2-3	TGTGCCAGCAGCTTAGTCGAGCGGGGGACCACAGATACGCAGTATTTT	CASSLVERGTTDTQYF
TRBV7-9	NA	NA	TRBJ2-3	TGTGCCAGCAGCTTAGGGGGGGACCAAGATACGCAGTATTTT	CASSLGGDQDTQYF
TRBV29-1	NA	NA	TRBJ2-5	TGCAGCGTTCGTAGCCAAGAGACCCAGTACTTC	CSVRSQETQYF
TRBV6-1	NA	TRBD1	TRBJ1-5	TGTGCCAGCAGTGTAGGGACAAGGCCAACAGGGGAGCCCCAGCATTTT	CASSVGTRPTGEPQHF
TRBV28	NA	TRBD1	TRBJ2-7	TGTGCCAGCAGTTTATCGGGGACAGGGGGCTACGAGCAGTACTTC	CASSLSGTGGYEQYF
TRBV6-5	few	TRBD2	TRBJ2-3	TGTGCCAGCAGTTACCGGGGGGAGCTCACAGATACGCAGTATTTT	CASSYRGELTDTQYF
TRBV27	NA	NA	TRBJ2-3	TGTGCCAGCAGTTTAGGTGGTCGGGATACGCAGTATTTT	CASSLGGRDTQYF
TRBV29-1	NA	NA	TRBJ2-1	TGCAGCGTTGAACCCAGGGGTACCTACAATGAGCAGTTCTTC	CSVEPRGTYNEQFF
TRBV9	once	TRBD2	TRBJ2-1	TGTGCCAGCAGCGTAGGGGCGGCGGGGGGGCAGGGTGAGCAGTTCTTC	CASSVGAAGGQGEQFF
TRBV28	few	NA	TRBJ2-3	TGCGCAAGTAAGACAGGCGGAACAGATACGCAGTATTTT	CASKTGGTDTQYF
TRBV10-3	NA	NA	TRBJ2-7	TGTGCCATCAGTGTAAGGACAGACTACGAGCAGTACTTC	CAISVRTDYEQYF
TRBV28	NA	NA	TRBJ1-2	TGTGCCAGCAGGCCCGCGGGGGACCTCTATGGCTACACCTTC	CASRPAGDLYGYTF
TRBV6-4	NA	TRBD2	TRBJ2-3	TGTGCCAGCAGTGCTCTCGCGGGAGGGCCGGATACGCAGTATTTT	CASSALAGGPDTQYF
TRBV7-9	few	TRBD1	TRBJ2-3	TGTGCCAGCAGCTTATGGCGGAGGGGGACAGGTCAGGGACCTCGAGCGACATTT	CASSLWRRGTGQGPRATF
TRBV28	NA	NA	TRBJ2-6	TGTGCCAGCAGTCGGGGGGCTTCCCAACCTGGGGCCAACGTCCTGACTTTC	CASSRGASQPGANVLTF
TRBV7-3	few	NA	TRBJ1-6	TGTGCCAGCAGCTTAACTAGTGATTCACCCCTCCACTTT	CASSLTSDSPLHF
TRBV29-1	NA	TRBD2	TRBJ2-1	TGCAGCGTTGGACTAGCGACCTACAATGAGCAGTTCTTC	CSVGLATYNEQFF
TRBV9	NA	NA	TRBJ1-1	TGTGCCAGCAGCGTAGAGGGAGGGGGGGTTTGGAACACTGAAGCTTTCTTT	CASSVEGGGVWNTEAFF
TRBV7-9	NA	NA	TRBJ2-5	TGTGCCAGCAGCTTAGAGGGCGAGGGGACCCAGTACTTC	CASSLEGEGTQYF
TRBV14	NA	NA	TRBJ1-1	TGTGCCAGCAGCCTATCAGGGGCACTTAGGGGGGAAGCTTTCTTT	CASSLSGALRGEAFF
TRBV5-1	NA	TRBD1	TRBJ2-1	TGCGCCAGCAGCTCCGACAGGGGGTTTTACAATGAGCAGTTCTTC	CASSSDRGFYNEQFF
TRBV6-6	NA	NA	TRBJ1-1	TGTGCCAGCACCACAAACAGGGATAGGACTGAAGCTTTCTTT	CASTTNRDRTEAFF
TRBV4-3	few	NA	TRBJ2-7	TGCGCCAGCAGCCAAGCCCGGGGAAGTACCTACGAGCAGTACTTC	CASSQARGSTYEQYF
TRBV5-4	NA	TRBD1	TRBJ2-7	TGTGCCAGCAGCTTACAGGGGAGCAGCGAGCAGTACTTC	CASSLQGSSEQYF
TRBV6-1	NA	NA	TRBJ1-5	TGTGCCAGCAGTGATCCCCAGGGAGGTCAGCCCCAGCATTTT	CASSDPQGGQPQHF
TRBV30	NA	NA	TRBJ1-3	TGTGCCTGGGGACGGGGGGCGGGATACACCATATATTTT	CAWGRGAGYTIYF